The rows below give T cell receptor beta chains drawn from one sample of a study of OX40 agonist ivuxolimab in advanced cancers. Assay: immunoSEQ multiplex PCR; the TCRdb copy retains only in-frame clones and omits some. The table includes about 42,000 clones, 82% detected once. Sequencing used CD4+ or CD8+ T cells sorted from blood, obtained in a trial of the OX40 agonist ivuxolimab. These receptors were taken from an adult with an advanced solid tumor such as melanoma, head and neck, liver or kidney cancer. Both conserved end residues are part of each CDR3. The order of the fields is J gene, D gene, V gene, CDR3 DNA, CDR3 protein. D genes are given only for firm matches.

>TRBJ1-6|.|TRBV7-5
TGTGCCAGCAGCTCCCAGACAGTTAGCTCCTATAATTCACCCCTCCACTTT
CASSSQTVSSYNSPLHF
>TRBJ2-7|TRBD1|TRBV27
TGTGCCAGCAGTTGGAGCATTACCGGGACAGGGGACGAGCAGTACTTC
CASSWSITGTGDEQYF
>TRBJ2-1|TRBD2|TRBV19
TGTGCCAGTAGTATTATCCTAGCGGTATACAATGAGCAGTTCTTC
CASSIILAVYNEQFF
>TRBJ2-7|TRBD2|TRBV23-1
TGCGCCAGCAGCGATCAGGGAGGGTACGAGCAGTACTTC
CASSDQGGYEQYF
>TRBJ2-3|.|TRBV19
TGTGCCAGTAGTGTAACGGAGGACCGTTTCACAGATACGCAGTATTTT
CASSVTEDRFTDTQYF
>TRBJ1-3|.|TRBV10-3
TGTGCCATCATGTCCGGCAACTCTGGAAACACCATATATTTT
CAIMSGNSGNTIYF
>TRBJ2-5|.|TRBV5-1
TGCGCCAGCAGCTTGGGGTCGCGGTGGGACCAAGAGACCCAGTACTTC
CASSLGSRWDQETQYF
>TRBJ2-7|.|TRBV25-1
TGTGCCAGCAGTGACCCCAGGGTCCCCTACGAGCAGTACTTC
CASSDPRVPYEQYF
>TRBJ2-3|.|TRBV7-3
TGTGCCAGCAGCAACAGAGATACGCAGTATTTT
CASSNRDTQYF
>TRBJ2-5|.|TRBV6-6
TGTGCCAGCAGTTCGGTAGATCAAGAGACCCAGTACTTC
CASSSVDQETQYF
>TRBJ2-1|TRBD2|TRBV14
TGTGCCAGCAGCCTATTTACTAGCGGGAGAGATGAGCAGTTCTTC
CASSLFTSGRDEQFF
>TRBJ2-1|.|TRBV19
TGTGCCAGTAGTATCTCGCCCCAGGGGATGGGGAATGAGCAGTTCTTC
CASSISPQGMGNEQFF